These 19 T cell receptor beta chains originate from one sample sequenced in a study of blood T cell repertoires in COVID-19. Using immunoSEQ multiplex PCR, the repertoire was profiled, and TCRdb retains in-frame clones only, with some absent. The sample records around 130,000 clones, 80% to 90% being singletons. Sequencing used peripheral blood. These receptor sequences come from a man aged 65-85 years with active or convalescent COVID-19.

On this clone: A read error may produce the germline difference seen at one junction end. The chain recombines TRBV15 with TRBJ1-1; D perhaps matches TRBD1 (6 bases). The CDR3 has 15 residues. Germline values: CDR1 LNHNV, CDR2 YYDKDF (reference sequence). CDR3 region: CATSREGGESTEAFF. The CDR3 nucleotides are TGTGCCACCAGCCGAGAGGGGGGGGAGAGCACTGAAGCTTTCTTT.

The chain is built from TRBV29-1 and TRBJ1-4; TRBD1 matches 12 bases. V dropped 5 bases and J dropped 10; count of bases not matched to a gene: 8. CDR1 SQVTM and CDR2 ANQGSEA come from the germline V gene. This CDR3 has 14 residues. The CDR3 is CSVQKGTGGGKLFF. The CDR3 DNA is TGCAGCGTTCAAAAGGGGACAGGGGGCGGAAAACTGTTTTTT.

The chain combines TRBV28 with TRBJ1-2; 7 nucleotides line up with TRBD1. In germline, CDR1 is MDHEN, CDR2 SYDVKM. CDR3 length: 18 residues. V shed 4 bases and J 2 bases; nucleotides not matched to a gene: 16. In nucleotides, the CDR3 is TGTGCCAGCAGTTCAATCACCCAACAAAACAGGGGAAACTATGGCTACACCTTC. It codes for CASSSITQQNRGNYGYTF.

This clone is a singleton in its sample. This chain links TRBV10-1 with TRBJ2-6; the match to TRBD2 covers 9 bases. This CDR3 spans 18 amino acids. CDR1 and CDR2 (germline): WNHNN, SYGVQD (reference sequence). V lost 3 bases to trimming and J lost 2 bases; unmatched junction nucleotides: 8. The CDR3 coding sequence is TGCGCCAGCAGTGAAGGGTTAGCGGGAGTCCCTGGGGCCAACGTCCTGACTTTC. Translated, it gives CASSEGLAGVPGANVLTF.

The CDR3 DNA follows: TGTGCCAGCAGCTTAGTTGCGGGTCTGGGCTACAATGAGCAGTTCTTC. Amino acids: CASSLVAGLGYNEQFF. The gene calls are TRBV7-9 and TRBJ2-1; D possibly corresponds to TRBD2 (5 bases). This CDR3 spans 16 amino acids. Germline V gene sequence: CDR1 SEHNR, CDR2 FQNEAQ (reference sequence). V was trimmed by 1 base and J by 3 bases, leaving 13 bases between them.

The gene calls are TRBV5-1 and TRBJ2-1; 8 bases align to TRBD1. The trim removed 5 bases at V and 2 bases at J, leaving 6 bases unmatched. CDR3 length: 15 residues. Germline CDR1 reads SGHRS; CDR2 reads YFSETQ. For the CDR3, the DNA is TGCGCCAGCAGGACCGGGACAGGACCCTACAATGAGCAGTTCTTC. This sequence encodes CASRTGTGPYNEQFF.

This chain links TRBV2 with TRBJ1-5; 10 bases are a match to TRBD1. CDR1 is SNHLY, CDR2 FYNNEI, per germline. Unmatched junction bases numbered 0, after V lost 1 base and J lost 6 bases. The CDR3 runs to 14 residues. CDR3: CASSEGTGGQPQHF. CDR3 bases: TGTGCCAGCAGTGAAGGGACAGGGGGTCAGCCCCAGCATTTT.

There are a few counts of this clone. J is TRBJ2-7 and V is TRBV7-9; 11 bases are a match to TRBD1. This CDR3 spans 15 amino acids. The V segment lost 3 bases and the J segment 4 bases; nucleotides outside the gene matches: 5. The germline V gene encodes CDR1 SEHNR and CDR2 FQNEAQ (reference sequence). In DNA, the CDR3 is TGTGCCAGCAGCTTCTCCGGGACAGGGGGGTACGAGCAGTACTTC. Protein sequence: CASSFSGTGGYEQYF.

The V call is TRBV4-1, the J call TRBJ2-5; tentatively, D is TRBD2 (5 bases). This CDR3 contains 15 residues. CDR1 is MGHRA and CDR2 is YSYEKL in the germline V gene. With 4 bases removed from V and 5 bases from J, the gap between germline ends came to 17 bases. This CDR3 is CASSRGPSIWETQYF. Written as DNA, the CDR3 is TGCGCCAGCAGCCGAGGGCCTAGCATTTGGGAGACCCAGTACTTC.

The gene calls are TRBV30 and TRBJ2-1, with 9 bases matching TRBD2. The CDR3 consists of 14 residues. V shed 7 bases, J shed 6 bases, and the junction held 10 bases outside the gene matches. The germline gives CDR1 GTSNPN, CDR2 SVGIG (reference sequence). The CDR3 sequence: CAYASGKIANEQFF. Here the CDR3 DNA reads TGTGCCTACGCTAGCGGGAAGATCGCCAATGAGCAGTTCTTC.

CDR3 bases: TGTGCCAGCAGTGGCCGGGACAGGCCCTATGCGGATCAGCCCCAGCATTTT. It specifies CASSGRDRPYADQPQHF. The J gene is TRBJ1-5, the V gene TRBV6-1, with 8 bases identical to TRBD1. The V gene end was trimmed by 4 bases and the J gene end by 5 bases; junction bases not matched to a gene: 13. Germline V gives CDR1 MNHNS, CDR2 SASEGT. The CDR3 sequence is 17 residues long.

This clone came up a few times. This chain links TRBV18 with TRBJ2-2; a weak D match, TRBD1 (6 bases). Trimming left V 7 bases short and J 1 base short, with 13 bases between. The CDR3 is 15 amino acids. Germline V gene lookup returns CDR1 KGHSH and CDR2 LQKENI. The DNA for the CDR3 is TGTGCCAGCTTTCCCCAACAGGGGAACACCGGGGAGCTGTTTTTT. It encodes CASFPQQGNTGELFF.

The chain uses TRBV6-2 or TRBV6-3 and TRBJ2-7; TRBD2 aligns across 9 bases. Trimming cost V 4 bases and J 3 bases; bases outside gene matches: 10. Germline V CDR1 and CDR2: MNHEY, SVGEGT. The CDR3 totals 16 residues. CDR3 residues: CASSSPWGGRDYEQYF. As DNA, the CDR3 is TGTGCCAGCAGTTCGCCCTGGGGCGGGAGGGACTACGAGCAGTACTTC.

This rearrangement joins TRBV10-2 to TRBJ1-5; unclear D gene. There are 15 residues in the CDR3. V dropped 0 bases and J dropped 5 bases, with 11 bases sitting between them. CDR1 and CDR2 from the germline V gene are WSHSY and SAAADI. The CDR3 sequence: CASSESPTNDQPQHF. In DNA, the CDR3 is TGCGCCAGCAGTGAGTCGCCGACAAATGATCAGCCCCAGCATTTT.

The genes are TRBV6-1 and TRBJ2-7; TRBD1 might be the D (6 bases). The CDR3 extends over 15 amino acids. CDR1 is MNHNS and CDR2 is SASEGT in the germline V gene. Trimming removed 3 bases from V and 2 bases from J, with 14 bases in between. This CDR3 reads CASSEGAATTYEQYF. CDR3 nucleotides: TGTGCCAGCAGTGAGGGGGCCGCGACAACCTACGAGCAGTACTTC.

This chain links TRBV7-9 with TRBJ2-1, with D tentatively TRBD2 (6 bases). Germline V gene lookup returns CDR1 SEHNR and CDR2 FQNEAQ (reference sequence). The V end lost 4 bases, the J end lost 7 bases, and 14 bases lay between the germline ends. There are 14 residues in the CDR3. This chain's CDR3 is CASSSRDSANEQFF. The CDR3 region has the DNA TGTGCCAGCAGCTCCCGGGACTCCGCAAATGAGCAGTTCTTC.

The chain's CDR3 is CASSQGTSGNYEQYF. In DNA, the CDR3 is TGTGCCAGCAGCCAAGGGACTAGCGGGAATTACGAGCAGTACTTC. The rearrangement uses TRBV6-5 and TRBJ2-7, with 13 bases matching TRBD2. Trimming cost V 6 bases and J 4 bases; bases outside gene matches: 6. This CDR3 is built from 15 residues. The germline V gene encodes CDR1 MNHEY and CDR2 SVGAGI.

V gene TRBV2 combines with J gene TRBJ2-3; 10 bases match TRBD2. The junction had 6 bases not matched to a gene; V was cut back by 0 bases and J by 0 bases. CDR3 length: 18 amino acids. Germline V gene sequence: CDR1 SNHLY, CDR2 FYNNEI. DNA for the CDR3: TGTGCCAGCAGTGAAGCGGAGACTAGCGGGCCAAGCACAGATACGCAGTATTTT. It specifies CASSEAETSGPSTDTQYF.

The J gene is TRBJ2-1, the V gene TRBV10-1; 10 bases match TRBD2. Trimming cost V 2 bases and J 6 bases; bases outside gene matches: 4. CDR1 is WNHNN and CDR2 is SYGVQD in the germline V gene (reference sequence). This CDR3 is built from 15 residues. Here the CDR3 reads CASSESGRAGNEQFF. For the CDR3, the DNA is TGCGCCAGCAGTGAGAGCGGGAGGGCTGGCAATGAGCAGTTCTTC.